Listed below are T cell receptor beta chains from one sample, sequenced in a study of blood T cell repertoires in COVID-19. Data came from immunoSEQ multiplex PCR; TCRdb stores just in-frame clones and leaves some out. The data show tens of thousands of clones, less than 95% seen once. Sample: peripheral blood. Receptors were obtained from a man of 80 years or more with acute or convalescent COVID-19. The CDR3 runs from the conserved cysteine through the conserved F or W. The order of the fields is D gene, J gene, V gene, clone size, CDR3 DNA, CDR3 protein. A D gene is named only where the DNA matches it firmly. Some rows have no size entry. The others give once, few or many, or a class for an expanded clone.

-	TRBJ2-5	TRBV28	-	TGTGCCAGCAGTCCACCGGAGTTGGAGACCCAGTACTTC	CASSPPELETQYF
TRBD1	TRBJ1-1	TRBV25-1	-	TGTGCCAGCAGTGAATCAGGGACAGTGGCTGAAGCTTTCTTT	CASSESGTVAEAFF
TRBD1	TRBJ1-5	TRBV2	once	TGTGCCAGCAGCGTAGCCGGGACAGGCAATCAGCCCCAGCATTTT	CASSVAGTGNQPQHF
TRBD2	TRBJ2-5	TRBV5-1	-	TGCGCCAGCACCTGGACTAGCGGGGGGGCAGAAGAGACCCAGTACTTC	CASTWTSGGAEETQYF
-	TRBJ2-6	TRBV4-2	once	TGTGCCAGCGGCAGGGGCTCTGGGGCCAACGTCCTGACTTTC	CASGRGSGANVLTF
-	TRBJ2-5	TRBV10-3	-	TGTGCCATCAGTGATTCCGGGGGAAGGAACCAAGAGACCCAGTACTTC	CAISDSGGRNQETQYF
TRBD2	TRBJ2-4	TRBV3-1/TRBV3-2	-	TGTGCCAGCAGCCTAGCGGGCAAAGCCAAAAACATTCAGTACTTC	CASSLAGKAKNIQYF
-	TRBJ2-7	TRBV19	-	TGTGCCAGTAGTATTACCCGGGACACCCCCTACGAGCAGTACTTC	CASSITRDTPYEQYF
TRBD1	TRBJ2-2	TRBV5-4	-	TGTGCCAGCAAAAAGGGGACAGGGATCTCCACCGGGGAGCTGTTTTTT	CASKKGTGISTGELFF
TRBD1	TRBJ1-5	TRBV6-5	-	TGTGCCAGCAGCCCGGACAGGGATCGGAATCAGCCCCAGCATTTT	CASSPDRDRNQPQHF
-	TRBJ1-2	TRBV11-2	-	TGTGCCAGCAGCTGGTCAGGGGTTGGCTACACCTTC	CASSWSGVGYTF
TRBD2	TRBJ2-3	TRBV29-1	-	TGCAGCGTTGAAGATCGACGACTAGCGGGGACCTTGGATACGCAGTATTTT	CSVEDRRLAGTLDTQYF
-	TRBJ1-3	TRBV19	-	TGTGCCAGTAGTGCGGGACGCATCAGAAGCTCTGGAAACACCATATATTTT	CASSAGRIRSSGNTIYF
-	TRBJ2-2	TRBV7-9	-	TGTGCCAGCAGCTTGGACACAGGTGGTACCGGGGAGCTGTTTTTT	CASSLDTGGTGELFF
-	TRBJ1-1	TRBV5-1	-	TGCGCCAGCAGCTTGCTCCAGGAAAACACTGAAGCTTTCTTT	CASSLLQENTEAFF
TRBD1	TRBJ2-7	TRBV29-1	-	TGCAGCGTTGGGTTTACAGGGGACGAGCAGTACTTC	CSVGFTGDEQYF
TRBD1	TRBJ1-2	TRBV5-1	-	TGCGCCAGCAGCACCGGACAGGGTTTGGTTTCGAGTGGCTACACCTTC	CASSTGQGLVSSGYTF
-	TRBJ2-1	TRBV2	-	TGTGCCAGCATCCCGGACAGATACAATGAGCAGTTCTTC	CASIPDRYNEQFF
-	TRBJ1-1	TRBV30	-	TGTGCCTGGACTACCAGCCCCCTTGATTTGTTGAGTCTGCAGGTCACTGAAGCTTTCTTT	CAWTTSPLDLLSLQVTEAFF
-	TRBJ2-3	TRBV11-2	once	TGTGCCAGCAGCTTCGGACAGTACACAGATACGCAGTATTTT	CASSFGQYTDTQYF
-	TRBJ1-1	TRBV2	-	TGTGCCAGCAAAAGAGAGCGGAAGAACACTGAAGCTTTCTTT	CASKRERKNTEAFF
-	TRBJ2-3	TRBV15	once	TGTGCCACCAGCAGAGATAGAGGGACCCTAGGAGGGCAACATACGCAGTATTTT	CATSRDRGTLGGQHTQYF
TRBD2	TRBJ2-5	TRBV5-1	-	TGCGCCAGCAGCTCCGGGACTAGGGAGACCCAGTACTTC	CASSSGTRETQYF
-	TRBJ2-6	TRBV10-3	-	TGTGCCATCAGTGAGAGGAGCTCTGGGGCCAACGTCCTGACTTTC	CAISERSSGANVLTF
-	TRBJ2-6	TRBV6-5	-	TGTGCCTCCCAGGGGTATGGGGCCAACGTCCTGACTTTC	CASQGYGANVLTF
TRBD2	TRBJ2-3	TRBV6-2/TRBV6-3	-	TGTGCCAGCAGTTACATGGCGGGGGGCCGGTCCCGCACAGATACGCAGTATTTT	CASSYMAGGRSRTDTQYF
TRBD2	TRBJ2-3	TRBV5-8	-	TGTGCCAGCAGCTACGGACTAGCGGGGACAGATACGCAGTATTTT	CASSYGLAGTDTQYF
TRBD1	TRBJ2-7	TRBV3-1/TRBV3-2	-	TGTGCCAGCAGGCGGGCACAGGGGGCTGGCGAGCAGTACTTC	CASRRAQGAGEQYF
TRBD1	TRBJ1-4	TRBV10-3	-	TGTGCCATCAGTTCCGACCGACAGGGAAGTCATGAAAAACTGTTTTTT	CAISSDRQGSHEKLFF
-	TRBJ2-7	TRBV30	-	TGTGCCTGGAGTGTGGGAACAGGGTTCTACGAGCAGTACTTC	CAWSVGTGFYEQYF
TRBD1	TRBJ1-1	TRBV5-4	-	TGTGCCAGCAGCTTCGCGTCCGGGACAGTCGGGAACACTGAAGCTTTCTTT	CASSFASGTVGNTEAFF
-	TRBJ2-2	TRBV18	-	TGTGCCAGCTCACCACTAGGAAGGGGTCGGAACACCGGGGAGCTGTTTTTT	CASSPLGRGRNTGELFF
TRBD2	TRBJ2-1	TRBV10-3	-	TGTGCCATCAACTCCGGGACTAGCGGGGGGGCAGAATACAATGAGCAGTTCTTC	CAINSGTSGGAEYNEQFF
TRBD1	TRBJ2-7	TRBV7-8	-	TGTGCCAGCAGCCCCAGAGGACAGGGGGCTGGAGAGCAGTACTTC	CASSPRGQGAGEQYF
-	TRBJ2-5	TRBV3-1/TRBV3-2	-	TGTGCCAGCAGCGGAGATGGGGAGACCCAGTACTTC	CASSGDGETQYF
TRBD1	TRBJ2-1	TRBV11-2	-	TGTGCCAGCAGCCCAGGACGGGTGAGGACAGGGAGCTACAATGAGCAGTTCTTC	CASSPGRVRTGSYNEQFF
TRBD2	TRBJ2-3	TRBV5-4	-	TGTGCCAGCAGCTTGGAGACTAGCGGGGGAAGGTATTTT	CASSLETSGGRYF
TRBD1	TRBJ1-5	TRBV24-1	-	TGTGCCACCAGTGATTCGGGACAGGTTCAGCCCCAGCATTTT	CATSDSGQVQPQHF
-	TRBJ2-4	TRBV6-1	-	TGTGCCAGCAGTGAACCCGGAGCCAAAAACATTCAGTACTTC	CASSEPGAKNIQYF
TRBD2	TRBJ2-1	TRBV10-3	-	TGTGCCATCAGTGAACTAGCGGGGGTGGTGTACAATGAGCAGTTCTTC	CAISELAGVVYNEQFF
-	TRBJ1-2	TRBV19	-	TGTGCCAGTAGTATGCCGCTAAGCTACACCTTC	CASSMPLSYTF
-	TRBJ1-5	TRBV12-2	-	TGTGCAAGTCGCTTAGCGCTTGGGACAGTCAATCAGCCCCAGCATTTT	CASRLALGTVNQPQHF
TRBD1	TRBJ1-2	TRBV4-2	once	TGTGCCAGCAGCCAGGGGGACAGGGTTAGCTTCTATGGCTACACCTTC	CASSQGDRVSFYGYTF
TRBD1	TRBJ2-5	TRBV19	-	TGTAAGCCCGGACAGGGTGGATTTGAGGAGACCCAGTACTTC	CKPGQGGFEETQYF
-	TRBJ1-6	TRBV19	-	TGTGCCAGTAGTAACAGGATGGATTCACCCCTCCACTTT	CASSNRMDSPLHF
-	TRBJ2-6	TRBV11-2	once	TGTGCCAGCAGCTTAGCAGGGGCTGGGGCCAACGTCCTGACTTTC	CASSLAGAGANVLTF
-	TRBJ1-6	TRBV5-6	-	TGTGCCAGCAGCTTCGCCAGGGGCTATTCACCCCTCCACTTT	CASSFARGYSPLHF
-	TRBJ2-3	TRBV3-1/TRBV3-2	-	TGTGCCAGCAGCCGAGGAGGGGGGGGAACTAGCACAGATACGCAGTATTTT	CASSRGGGGTSTDTQYF
TRBD1	TRBJ2-7	TRBV5-6	-	TGTGCCAGCAGCCCCGGAGGGGGCAGGGGGCAGTACGAGCAGTACTTC	CASSPGGGRGQYEQYF
-	TRBJ1-6	TRBV11-3	-	TGTGCCAGCAGCTTAGGACAGTCGGATTCACCCCTCCACTTT	CASSLGQSDSPLHF
-	TRBJ1-1	TRBV19	-	TGTGCCAGTAGTATGGCGCGCCAGGGGCCGACTGAAGCTTTCTTT	CASSMARQGPTEAFF
-	TRBJ1-2	TRBV5-6	-	TGTGCCAGCAGCTTGGACAGGACAGACTATGGCTACACCTTC	CASSLDRTDYGYTF
-	TRBJ2-7	TRBV7-8	-	TGTGCCAGCAGCTGGGGGCAAATCTACGGCGACGAGCAGTACTTC	CASSWGQIYGDEQYF
TRBD2	TRBJ2-2	TRBV10-1	-	TGCGCCAGCAAACGGGAGGTAGCAAGGACCGGGGAGCTGTTTTTT	CASKREVARTGELFF
-	TRBJ1-1	TRBV10-3	-	TGTGCCACTCGACAGGCTTGGACTGAAGCTTTCTTT	CATRQAWTEAFF
TRBD2	TRBJ2-5	TRBV20-1	-	TGCAGTGCTAGTTATCGAGCGGGGAATCAAGAGACCCAGTACTTC	CSASYRAGNQETQYF
TRBD1	TRBJ2-7	TRBV5-1	-	TGCGCCAGCAGCTCGCCAAGGGGGACAGTCTCCTACGAGCAGTACTTC	CASSSPRGTVSYEQYF
TRBD1	TRBJ2-5	TRBV11-3	-	TGTGCCAGCAGCCACAGGGGGCGAGGGGAGACCCAGTACTTC	CASSHRGRGETQYF
-	TRBJ1-5	TRBV6-5	-	TGTGCCAGCAGAGCCCCGGGGTCGAGCAATCAGCCCCAGCATTTT	CASRAPGSSNQPQHF
TRBD1	TRBJ2-5	TRBV7-9	-	TGTGCCAGCAGCACTACGGACAGGCGGAGGGAGACCCAGTACTTC	CASSTTDRRRETQYF